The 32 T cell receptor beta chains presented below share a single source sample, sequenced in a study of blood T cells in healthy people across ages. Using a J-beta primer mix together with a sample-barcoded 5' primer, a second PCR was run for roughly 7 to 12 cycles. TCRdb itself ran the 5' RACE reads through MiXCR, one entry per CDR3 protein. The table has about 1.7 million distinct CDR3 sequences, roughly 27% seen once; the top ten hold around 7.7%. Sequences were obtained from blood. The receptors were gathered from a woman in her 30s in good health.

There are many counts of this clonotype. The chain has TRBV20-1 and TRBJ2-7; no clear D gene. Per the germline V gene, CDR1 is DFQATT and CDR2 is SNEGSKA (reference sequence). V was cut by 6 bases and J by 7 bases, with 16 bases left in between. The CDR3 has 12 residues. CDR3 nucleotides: TGCAGTGCCTCTGGCCTGTCGTGGGAGCAGTACTTC. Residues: CSASGLSWEQYF.

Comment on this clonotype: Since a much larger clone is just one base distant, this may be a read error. For the CDR3, the DNA is TGCAGTACTAGAGATCCCAGCGGGGAATGGGAGCAGTTCTTC. It codes for CSTRDPSGEWEQFF. This rearrangement joins TRBV20-1 to TRBJ2-1; the match to TRBD2 covers 7 bases. The CDR3 has 14 amino acids. Germline values: CDR1 DFQATT, CDR2 SNEGSKA (reference sequence).

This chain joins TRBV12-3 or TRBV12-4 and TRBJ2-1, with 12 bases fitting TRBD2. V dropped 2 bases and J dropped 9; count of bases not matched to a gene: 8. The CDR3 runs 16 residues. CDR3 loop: CASSLRGGLAGIEQFF. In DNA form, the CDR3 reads TGTGCCAGCAGTTTAAGAGGCGGACTAGCGGGAATTGAGCAGTTCTTC.

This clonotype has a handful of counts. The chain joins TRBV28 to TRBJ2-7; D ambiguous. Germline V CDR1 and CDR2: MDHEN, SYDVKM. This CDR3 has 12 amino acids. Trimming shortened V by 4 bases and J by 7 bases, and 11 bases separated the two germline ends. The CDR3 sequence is CASSSTALEQYF. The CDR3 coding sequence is TGTGCCAGCAGTTCCACGGCGCTAGAGCAGTACTTC.

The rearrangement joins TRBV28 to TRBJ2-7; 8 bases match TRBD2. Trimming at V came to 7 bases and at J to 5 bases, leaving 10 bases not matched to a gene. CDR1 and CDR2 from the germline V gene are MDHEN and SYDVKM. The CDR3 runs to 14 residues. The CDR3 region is CASISGGPVDEQYF. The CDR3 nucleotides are TGTGCCAGCATCTCGGGAGGGCCCGTTGACGAGCAGTACTTC.

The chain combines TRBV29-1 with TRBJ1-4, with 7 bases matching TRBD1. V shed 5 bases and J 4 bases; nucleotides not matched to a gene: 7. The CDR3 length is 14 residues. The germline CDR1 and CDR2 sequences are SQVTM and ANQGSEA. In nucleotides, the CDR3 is TGCAGCGTTAGGATCGGGACAGTTAATGAAAAACTGTTTTTT. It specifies CSVRIGTVNEKLFF.

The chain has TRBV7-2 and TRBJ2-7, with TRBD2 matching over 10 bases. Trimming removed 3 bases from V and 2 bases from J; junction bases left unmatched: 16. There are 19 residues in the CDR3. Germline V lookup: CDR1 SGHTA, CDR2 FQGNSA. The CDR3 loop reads CASSFISGRALQHPYEQYF. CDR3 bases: TGTGCCAGCAGCTTTATCAGCGGGAGGGCCCTGCAGCACCCCTACGAGCAGTACTTC.

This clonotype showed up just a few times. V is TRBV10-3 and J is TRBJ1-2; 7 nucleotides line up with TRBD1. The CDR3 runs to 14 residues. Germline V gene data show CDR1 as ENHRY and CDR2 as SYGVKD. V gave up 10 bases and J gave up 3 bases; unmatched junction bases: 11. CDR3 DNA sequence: TGTGCCACTAGGGGAAGCAGGGGGGACTATGGCTACACCTTC. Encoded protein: CATRGSRGDYGYTF.

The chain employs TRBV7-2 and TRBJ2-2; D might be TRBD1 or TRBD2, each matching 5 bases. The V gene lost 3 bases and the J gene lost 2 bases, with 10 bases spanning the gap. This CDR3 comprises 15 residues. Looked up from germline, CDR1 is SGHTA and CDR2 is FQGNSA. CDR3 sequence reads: CASSFRGFNTGELFF. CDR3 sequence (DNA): TGTGCCAGCAGCTTTCGGGGCTTTAACACCGGGGAGCTGTTTTTT.

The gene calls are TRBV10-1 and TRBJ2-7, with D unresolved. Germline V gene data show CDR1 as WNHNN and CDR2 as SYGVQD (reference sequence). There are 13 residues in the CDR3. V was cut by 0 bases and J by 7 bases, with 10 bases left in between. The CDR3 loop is CASSESRTTEQYF. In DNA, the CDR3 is TGCGCCAGCAGTGAGTCGAGAACAACTGAGCAGTACTTC.

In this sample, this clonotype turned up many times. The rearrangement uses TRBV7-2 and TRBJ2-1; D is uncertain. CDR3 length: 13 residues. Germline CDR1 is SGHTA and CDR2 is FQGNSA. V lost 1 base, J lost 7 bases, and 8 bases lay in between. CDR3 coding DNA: TGTGCCAGCAGCTTAGTACCCGGGAATGAGCAGTTCTTC. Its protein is CASSLVPGNEQFF.

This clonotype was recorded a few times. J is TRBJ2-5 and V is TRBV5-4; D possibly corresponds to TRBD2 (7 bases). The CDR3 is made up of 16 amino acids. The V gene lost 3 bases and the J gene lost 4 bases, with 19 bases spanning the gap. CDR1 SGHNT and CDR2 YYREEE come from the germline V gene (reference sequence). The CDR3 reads CASSSTAGAGRETQYF. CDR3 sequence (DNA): TGTGCCAGCAGCTCTACCGCGGGGGCGGGGAGAGAGACCCAGTACTTC.

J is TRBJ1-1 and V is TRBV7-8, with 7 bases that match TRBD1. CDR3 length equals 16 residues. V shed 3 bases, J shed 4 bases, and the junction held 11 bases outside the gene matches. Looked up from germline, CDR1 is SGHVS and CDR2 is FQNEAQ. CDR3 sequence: CASSFQGTVVITEAFF. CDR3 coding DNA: TGTGCCAGCAGCTTCCAGGGGACAGTTGTCATCACTGAAGCTTTCTTT.

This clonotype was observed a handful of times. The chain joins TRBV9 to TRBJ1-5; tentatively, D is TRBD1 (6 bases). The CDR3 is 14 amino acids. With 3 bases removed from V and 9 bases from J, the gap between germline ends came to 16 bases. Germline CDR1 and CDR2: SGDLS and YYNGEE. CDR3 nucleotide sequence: TGTGCCAGCAGCGGCAGGGGTGTCGGTTGGCCCCAGCATTTT. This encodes CASSGRGVGWPQHF.

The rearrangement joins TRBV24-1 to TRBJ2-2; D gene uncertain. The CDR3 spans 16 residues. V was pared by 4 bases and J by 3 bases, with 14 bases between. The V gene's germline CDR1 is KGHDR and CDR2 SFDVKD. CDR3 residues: CATSDLTPGDTGELFF. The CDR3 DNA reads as TGTGCCACCAGTGACCTTACACCCGGCGACACCGGGGAGCTGTTTTTT.

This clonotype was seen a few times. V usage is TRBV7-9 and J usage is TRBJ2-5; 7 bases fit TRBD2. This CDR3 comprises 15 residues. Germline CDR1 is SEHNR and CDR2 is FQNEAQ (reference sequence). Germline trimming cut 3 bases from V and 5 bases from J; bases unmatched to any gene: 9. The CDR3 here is CASSLIGGSYETQYF. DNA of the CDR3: TGTGCCAGCAGCTTGATCGGCGGGAGTTACGAGACCCAGTACTTC.

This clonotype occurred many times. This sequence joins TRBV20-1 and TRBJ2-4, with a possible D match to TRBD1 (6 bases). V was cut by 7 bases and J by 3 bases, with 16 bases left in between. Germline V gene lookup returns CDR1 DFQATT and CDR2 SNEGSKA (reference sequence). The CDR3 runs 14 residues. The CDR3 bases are TGCAGTGTAACGAGGGGGAGAAACAAAAACATTCAGTACTTC. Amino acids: CSVTRGRNKNIQYF.

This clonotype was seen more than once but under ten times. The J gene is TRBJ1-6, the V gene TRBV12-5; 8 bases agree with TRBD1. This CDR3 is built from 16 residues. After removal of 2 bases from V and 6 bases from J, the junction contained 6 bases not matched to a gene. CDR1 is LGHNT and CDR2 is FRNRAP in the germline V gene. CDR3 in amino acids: CASGLRTTGVNSPLHF. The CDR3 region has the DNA TGTGCTAGTGGTTTGCGAACGACAGGGGTTAATTCACCCCTCCACTTT.

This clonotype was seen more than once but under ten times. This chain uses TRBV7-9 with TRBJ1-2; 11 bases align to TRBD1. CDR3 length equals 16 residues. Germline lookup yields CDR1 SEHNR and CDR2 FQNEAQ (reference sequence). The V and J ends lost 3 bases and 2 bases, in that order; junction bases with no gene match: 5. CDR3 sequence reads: CASSFSGQGVNYGYTF. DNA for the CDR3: TGTGCCAGCAGCTTCTCGGGACAGGGGGTAAACTATGGCTACACCTTC.

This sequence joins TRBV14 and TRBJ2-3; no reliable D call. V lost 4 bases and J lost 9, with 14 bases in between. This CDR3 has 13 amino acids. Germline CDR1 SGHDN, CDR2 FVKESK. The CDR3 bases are TGTGCCAGCAGCCGAGAAAGGTTGGGGACGCAGTATTTT. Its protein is CASSRERLGTQYF.

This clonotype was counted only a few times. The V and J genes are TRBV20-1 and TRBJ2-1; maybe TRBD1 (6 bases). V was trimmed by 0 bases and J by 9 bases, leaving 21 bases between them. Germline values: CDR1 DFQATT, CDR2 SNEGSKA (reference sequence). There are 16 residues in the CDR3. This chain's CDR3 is CSARDERTSPRGEQFF. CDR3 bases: TGCAGTGCTAGAGATGAGAGGACATCCCCCAGGGGTGAGCAGTTCTTC.

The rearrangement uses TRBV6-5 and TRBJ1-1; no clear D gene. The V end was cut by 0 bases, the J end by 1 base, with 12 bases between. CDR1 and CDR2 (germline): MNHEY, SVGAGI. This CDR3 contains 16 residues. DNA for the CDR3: TGTGCCAGCAGTTACTCGATGGCGCCAGCGAACACTGAAGCTTTCTTT. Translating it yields CASSYSMAPANTEAFF.

This chain's CDR3 is CASSQWAANQPQHF. The CDR3 DNA is TGCGCCAGCAGCCAGTGGGCCGCCAATCAGCCCCAGCATTTT. The V gene is TRBV4-1, the J gene TRBJ1-5, with D unresolved. This CDR3 contains 14 residues. The V end was cut by 3 bases, the J end by 3 bases, with 9 bases between. Germline V gives CDR1 MGHRA, CDR2 YSYEKL.

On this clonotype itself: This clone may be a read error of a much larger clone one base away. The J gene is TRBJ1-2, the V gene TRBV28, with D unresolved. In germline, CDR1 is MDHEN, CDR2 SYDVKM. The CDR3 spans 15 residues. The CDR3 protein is CASSLGSIANYGCTF. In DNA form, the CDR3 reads TGTGCCAGCAGTTTGGGATCCATAGCTAACTATGGCTGCACCTTC.

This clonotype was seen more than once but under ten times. The CDR3 nucleotides are TGCGCCAGCACCCTATGGACAGGGGTGAACACTGAAGCTTTCTTT. Translated, it gives CASTLWTGVNTEAFF. The chain links TRBV5-1 to TRBJ1-1; 9 bases map to TRBD1. The CDR3 contains 15 residues. Germline loops: CDR1 SGHRS, CDR2 YFSETQ. V was clipped by 6 bases and J by 0 bases; unmatched bases: 6.

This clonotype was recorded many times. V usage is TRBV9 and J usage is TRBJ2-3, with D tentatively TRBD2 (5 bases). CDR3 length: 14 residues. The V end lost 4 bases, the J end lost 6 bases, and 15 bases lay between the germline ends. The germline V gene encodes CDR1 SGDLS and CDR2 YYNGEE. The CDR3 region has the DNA TGTGCCAGCAGCCCTAACATTAGAGGGGATACGCAGTATTTT. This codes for CASSPNIRGDTQYF.

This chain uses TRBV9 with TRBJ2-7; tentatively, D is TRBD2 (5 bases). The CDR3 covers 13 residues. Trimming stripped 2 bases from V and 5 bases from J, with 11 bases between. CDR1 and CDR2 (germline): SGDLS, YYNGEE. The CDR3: CASSVRAGDEQYF. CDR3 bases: TGTGCCAGCAGCGTGAGGGCCGGGGACGAGCAGTACTTC.

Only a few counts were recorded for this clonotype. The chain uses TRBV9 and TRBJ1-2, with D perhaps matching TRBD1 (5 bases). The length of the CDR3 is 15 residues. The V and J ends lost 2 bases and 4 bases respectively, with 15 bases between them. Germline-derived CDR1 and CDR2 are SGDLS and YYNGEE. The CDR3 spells CASSVGTVRFYGYTF. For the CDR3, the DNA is TGTGCCAGCAGCGTCGGGACTGTGAGATTCTATGGCTACACCTTC. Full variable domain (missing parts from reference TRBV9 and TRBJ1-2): DSGVTQTPKHLITATGQRVTLRCSPRSGDLSVYWYQQSLDQGLQFLIQYYNGEERAKGNILERFSAQQFPDLHSELNLSSLELGDSALYFCASSVGTVRFYGYTFGSGTRLTVV.

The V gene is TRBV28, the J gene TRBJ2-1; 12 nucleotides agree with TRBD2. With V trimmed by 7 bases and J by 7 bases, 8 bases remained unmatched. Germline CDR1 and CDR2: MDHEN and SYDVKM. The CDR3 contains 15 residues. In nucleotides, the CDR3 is TGTGCCAGCACCATTGGACTAGCGGGATGGAATGAGCAGTTCTTC. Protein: CASTIGLAGWNEQFF.

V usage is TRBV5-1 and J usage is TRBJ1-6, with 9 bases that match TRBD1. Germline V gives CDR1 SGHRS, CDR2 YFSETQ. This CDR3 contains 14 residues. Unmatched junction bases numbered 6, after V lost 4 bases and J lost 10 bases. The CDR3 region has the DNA TGCGCCAGCAGCCCCGGGACAGGGTGCTCACCCCTCCACTTT. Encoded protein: CASSPGTGCSPLHF. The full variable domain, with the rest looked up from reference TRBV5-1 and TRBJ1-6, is KAGVTQTPRYLIKTRGQQVTLSCSPISGHRSVSWYQQTPGQGLQFLFEYFSETQRNKGNFPGRFSGRQFSNSRSEMNVSTLELGDSALYLCASSPGTGCSPLHFGNGTRLTVT.

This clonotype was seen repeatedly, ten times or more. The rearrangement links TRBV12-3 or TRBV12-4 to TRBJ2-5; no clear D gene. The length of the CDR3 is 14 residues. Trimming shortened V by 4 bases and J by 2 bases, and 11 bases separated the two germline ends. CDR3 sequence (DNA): TGTGCCAGCAGTTCGACTCGAGGACAAGAGACCCAGTACTTC. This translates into CASSSTRGQETQYF.

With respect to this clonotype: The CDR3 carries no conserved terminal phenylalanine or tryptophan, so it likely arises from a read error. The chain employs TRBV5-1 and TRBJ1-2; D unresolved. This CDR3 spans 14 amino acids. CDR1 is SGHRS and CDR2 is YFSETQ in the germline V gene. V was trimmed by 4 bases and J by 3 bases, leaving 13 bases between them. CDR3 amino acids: CASSLGPEDYGYTC. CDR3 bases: TGCGCCAGCAGCCTTGGCCCCGAGGACTATGGCTACACCTGC.